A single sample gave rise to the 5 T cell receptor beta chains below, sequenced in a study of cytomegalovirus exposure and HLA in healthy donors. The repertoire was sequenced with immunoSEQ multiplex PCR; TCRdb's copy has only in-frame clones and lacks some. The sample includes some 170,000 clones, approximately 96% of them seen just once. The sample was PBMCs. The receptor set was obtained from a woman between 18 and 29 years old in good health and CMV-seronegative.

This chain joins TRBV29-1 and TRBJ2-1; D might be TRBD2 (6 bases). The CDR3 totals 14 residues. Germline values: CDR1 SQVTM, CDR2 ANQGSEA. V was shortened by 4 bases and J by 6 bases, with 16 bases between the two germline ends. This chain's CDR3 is CSVGGGVFSNEQFF. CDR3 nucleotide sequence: TGCAGCGTTGGAGGCGGGGTATTTAGCAATGAGCAGTTCTTC.

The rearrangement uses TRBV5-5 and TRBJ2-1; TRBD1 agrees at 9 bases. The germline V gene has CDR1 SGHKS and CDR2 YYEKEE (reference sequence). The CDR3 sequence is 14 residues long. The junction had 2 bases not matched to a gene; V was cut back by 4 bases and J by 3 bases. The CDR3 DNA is TGTGCCAGCAGCAGGGACAGGGTCTACAATGAGCAGTTCTTC. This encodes CASSRDRVYNEQFF.

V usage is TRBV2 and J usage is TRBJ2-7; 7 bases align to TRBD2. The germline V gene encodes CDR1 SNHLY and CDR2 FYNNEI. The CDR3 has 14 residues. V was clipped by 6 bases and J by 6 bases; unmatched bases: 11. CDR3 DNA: TGTGCCAGCAGCCCCTTGGGCGGGAGCGGCGAGCAGTACTTC. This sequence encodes CASSPLGGSGEQYF.

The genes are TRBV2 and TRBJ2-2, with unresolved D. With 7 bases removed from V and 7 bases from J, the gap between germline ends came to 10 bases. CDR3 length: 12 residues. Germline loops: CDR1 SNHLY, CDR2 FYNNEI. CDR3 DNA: TGTGCCAGCAACAGCTTTGGCGGGGAGCTGTTTTTT. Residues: CASNSFGGELFF.

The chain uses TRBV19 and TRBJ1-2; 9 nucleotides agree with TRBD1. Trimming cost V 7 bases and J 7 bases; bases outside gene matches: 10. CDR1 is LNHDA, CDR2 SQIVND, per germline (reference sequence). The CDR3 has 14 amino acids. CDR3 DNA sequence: TGTGCCAGTATCCGCCGAGGGACAGGGCTTGGCTACACCTTC. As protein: CASIRRGTGLGYTF. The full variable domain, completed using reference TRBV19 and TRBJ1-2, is DGGITQSPKYLFRKEGQNVTLSCEQNLNHDAMYWYRQDPGQGLRLIYYSQIVNDFQKGDIAEGYSVSREKKESFPLTVTSAQKNPTAFYLCASIRRGTGLGYTFGSGTRLTVV.